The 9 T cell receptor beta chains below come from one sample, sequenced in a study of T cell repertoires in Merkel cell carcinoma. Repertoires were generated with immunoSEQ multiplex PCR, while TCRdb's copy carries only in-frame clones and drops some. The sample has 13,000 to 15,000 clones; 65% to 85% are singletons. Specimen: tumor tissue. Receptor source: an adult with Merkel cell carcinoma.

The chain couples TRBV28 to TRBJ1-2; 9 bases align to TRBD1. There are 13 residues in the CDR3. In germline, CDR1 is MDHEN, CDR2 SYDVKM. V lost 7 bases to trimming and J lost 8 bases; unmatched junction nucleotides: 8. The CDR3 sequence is CASNAGTGFGYTF. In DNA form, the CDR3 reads TGTGCCAGCAACGCCGGGACAGGGTTCGGCTACACCTTC.

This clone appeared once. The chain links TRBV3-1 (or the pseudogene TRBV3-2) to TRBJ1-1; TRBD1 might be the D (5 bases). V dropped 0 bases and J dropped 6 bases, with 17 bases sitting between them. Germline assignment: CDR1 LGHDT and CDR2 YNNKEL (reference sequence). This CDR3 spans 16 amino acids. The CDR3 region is CASSQEGWGESPEAFF. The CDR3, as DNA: TGTGCCAGCAGCCAAGAAGGTTGGGGGGAGTCCCCTGAAGCTTTCTTT.

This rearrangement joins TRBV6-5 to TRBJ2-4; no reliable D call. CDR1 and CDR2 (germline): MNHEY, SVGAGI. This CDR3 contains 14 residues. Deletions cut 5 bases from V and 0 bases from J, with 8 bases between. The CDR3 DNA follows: TGTGCCAGCAGTACCGGACGAGCCAAAAACATTCAGTACTTC. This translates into CASSTGRAKNIQYF.

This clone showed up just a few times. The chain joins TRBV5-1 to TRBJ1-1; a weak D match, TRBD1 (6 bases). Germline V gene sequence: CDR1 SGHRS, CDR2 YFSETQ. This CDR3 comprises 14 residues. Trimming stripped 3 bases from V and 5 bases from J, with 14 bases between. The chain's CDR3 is CASSSTGSGTEAFF. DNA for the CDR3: TGCGCCAGCAGCTCGACAGGTAGTGGGACTGAAGCTTTCTTT.

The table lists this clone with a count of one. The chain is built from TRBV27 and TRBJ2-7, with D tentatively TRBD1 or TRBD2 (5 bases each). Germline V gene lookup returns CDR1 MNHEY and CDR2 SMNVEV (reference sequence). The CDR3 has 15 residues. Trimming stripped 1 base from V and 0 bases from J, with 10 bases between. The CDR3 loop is CASSLYVGTSYEQYF. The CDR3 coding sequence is TGTGCCAGCAGTTTATATGTAGGGACCTCCTACGAGCAGTACTTC.

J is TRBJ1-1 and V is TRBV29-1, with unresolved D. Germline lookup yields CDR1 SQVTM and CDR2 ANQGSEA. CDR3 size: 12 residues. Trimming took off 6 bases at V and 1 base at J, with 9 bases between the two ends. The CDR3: CSVGSPNTEAFF. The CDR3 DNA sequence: TGCAGCGTCGGCAGTCCGAACACTGAAGCTTTCTTT.

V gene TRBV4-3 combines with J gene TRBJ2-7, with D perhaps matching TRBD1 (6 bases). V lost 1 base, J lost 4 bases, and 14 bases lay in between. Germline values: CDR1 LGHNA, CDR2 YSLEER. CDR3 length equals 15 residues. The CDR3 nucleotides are TGCGCCAGCAGCCAAGGTACAGGGATCGGGTACGAGCAGTACTTC. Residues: CASSQGTGIGYEQYF.

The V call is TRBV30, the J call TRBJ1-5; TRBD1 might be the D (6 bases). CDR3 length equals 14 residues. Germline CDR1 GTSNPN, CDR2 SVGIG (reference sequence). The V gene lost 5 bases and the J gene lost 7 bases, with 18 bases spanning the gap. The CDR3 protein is CAWRSGAIGQPQHF. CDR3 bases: TGTGCCTGGCGGTCGGGGGCAATAGGGCAGCCCCAGCATTTT.

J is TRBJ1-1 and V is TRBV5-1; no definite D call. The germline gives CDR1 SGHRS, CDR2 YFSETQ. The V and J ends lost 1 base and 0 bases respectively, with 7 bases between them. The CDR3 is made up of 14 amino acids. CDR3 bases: TGCGCCAGCAGCTTGAACCATCTGAACACTGAAGCTTTCTTT. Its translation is CASSLNHLNTEAFF.